This TCR beta chain was documented in a study of cytomegalovirus exposure and HLA in healthy donors. Primers included in the PCR were 60 Vbeta and 13 Jbeta primers. The data were produced by immunoSEQ multiplex PCR, yet TCRdb's version contains in-frame clones alone and is incomplete. This sample carries roughly 110,000 clones, roughly 80% of them seen once, and the ten largest clones take 3.5% to 4%. General study findings and limits: HLA restriction was apparent for most CMV-associated TCR beta chains in a later analysis. Reported performance of the classifier showed diagnosis of cytomegalovirus status with high specificity and sensitivity.

For this clone: Its matching antigen is unknown.

This CDR3 is 14 amino acids long. Trimming stripped 4 bases from V and 5 bases from J, with 14 bases between. Germline V gene data show CDR1 as MRHNA and CDR2 as SNTAGT. The chain links TRBV6-4 to TRBJ2-5, with D possibly matching TRBD1 (6 bases). Input material: PBMCs. The clonotype originates from a man aged 55 to 70 in good health and CMV-seronegative. CDR3 loop: CASSATGSGETQYF. DNA for the CDR3: TGTGCCAGCAGTGCCACAGGGTCCGGCGAGACCCAGTACTTC.